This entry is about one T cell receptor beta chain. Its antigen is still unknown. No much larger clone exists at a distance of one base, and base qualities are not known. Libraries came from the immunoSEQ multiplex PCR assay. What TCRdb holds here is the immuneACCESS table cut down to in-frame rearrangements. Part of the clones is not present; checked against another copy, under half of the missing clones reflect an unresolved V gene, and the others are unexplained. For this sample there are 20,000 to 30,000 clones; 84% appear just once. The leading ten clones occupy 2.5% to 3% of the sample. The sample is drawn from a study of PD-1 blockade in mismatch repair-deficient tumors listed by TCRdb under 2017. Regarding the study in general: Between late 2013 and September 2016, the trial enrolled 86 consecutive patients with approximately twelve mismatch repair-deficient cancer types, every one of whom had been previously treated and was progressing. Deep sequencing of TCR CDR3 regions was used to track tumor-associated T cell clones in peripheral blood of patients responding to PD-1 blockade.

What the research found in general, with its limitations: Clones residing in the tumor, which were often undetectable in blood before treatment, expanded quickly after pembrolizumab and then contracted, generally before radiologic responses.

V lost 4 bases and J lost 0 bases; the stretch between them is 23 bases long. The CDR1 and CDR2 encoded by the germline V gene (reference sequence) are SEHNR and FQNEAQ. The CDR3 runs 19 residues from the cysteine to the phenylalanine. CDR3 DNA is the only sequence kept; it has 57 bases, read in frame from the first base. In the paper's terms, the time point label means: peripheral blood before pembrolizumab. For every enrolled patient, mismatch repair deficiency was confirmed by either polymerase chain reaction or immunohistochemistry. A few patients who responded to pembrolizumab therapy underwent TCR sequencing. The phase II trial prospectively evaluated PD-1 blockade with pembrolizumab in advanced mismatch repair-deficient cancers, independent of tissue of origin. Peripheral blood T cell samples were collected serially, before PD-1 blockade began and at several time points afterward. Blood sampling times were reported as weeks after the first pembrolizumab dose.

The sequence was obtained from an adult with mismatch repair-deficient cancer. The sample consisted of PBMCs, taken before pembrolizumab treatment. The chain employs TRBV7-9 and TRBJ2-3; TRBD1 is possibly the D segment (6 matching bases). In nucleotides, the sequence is TGTGCCAGCAGCTACGACAGGTTAGGGGGTCTGGGGAGCACAGATACGCAGTATTTT. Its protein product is CASSYDRLGGLGSTDTQYF. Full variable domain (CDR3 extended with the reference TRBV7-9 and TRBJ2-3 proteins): DTGVSQNPRHKITKRGQNVTFRCDPISEHNRLYWYRQTLGQGPEFLTYFQNEAQLEKSRLLSDRFSAERPKGSFSTLEIQRTEQGDSAMYLCASSYDRLGGLGSTDTQYFGPGTRLTVL.